These 31 T cell receptor beta chains were all obtained from the same sample, sequenced in a study of shared clonotypes between healthy human individuals. Assay: immunoSEQ multiplex PCR; the TCRdb copy retains only in-frame clones and omits some. The table lists some 2,500,000 clones, just under 95% of them singletons. The sequencing sample was made of naive CD4+ T cells from PBMCs. Subset: CD45RA+ positively selected. The receptors shown here come from a man in his late teens or twenties in good health. Some clones in this sample may be carry-over from other donors' samples.

This clone was found once. V usage is TRBV28 and J usage is TRBJ2-7; D unclear. The V end was cut by 5 bases, the J end by 3 bases, with 8 bases between. Germline CDR1 reads MDHEN; CDR2 reads SYDVKM. The CDR3 totals 12 residues. The CDR3 nucleotides are TGTGCCAGCAGTGGGCTGAACTACGAGCAGTACTTC. Residues: CASSGLNYEQYF.

The chain uses TRBV14 and TRBJ2-2; 10 nucleotides line up with TRBD2. Germline lookup yields CDR1 SGHDN and CDR2 FVKESK. This CDR3 has 15 residues. Unmatched junction bases numbered 3, after V lost 6 bases and J lost 2 bases. CDR3 sequence reads: CASRIAGGNTGELFF. In DNA form, the CDR3 reads TGTGCCAGCAGAATAGCGGGAGGAAACACCGGGGAGCTGTTTTTT.

This sequence joins TRBV7-2 and TRBJ1-5, with TRBD1 matching over 9 bases. Germline loops: CDR1 SGHTA, CDR2 FQGNSA. There are 14 residues in the CDR3. The ends lost 5 bases at V and 5 bases at J; junction bases unmatched: 4. CDR3 in DNA: TGTGCCAGCAGCAGGGACAGGGTCGATCAGCCCCAGCATTTT. This sequence encodes CASSRDRVDQPQHF.

V and J are TRBV28 and TRBJ2-1; D is uncertain. The germline V gene encodes CDR1 MDHEN and CDR2 SYDVKM. This CDR3 region has 15 residues. V was shortened by 2 bases and J by 0 bases, with 8 bases between the two germline ends. The CDR3 region is CASSLATRSYNEQFF. As DNA, the CDR3 is TGTGCCAGCAGTTTAGCCACTCGCTCCTACAATGAGCAGTTCTTC.

This chain joins TRBV12-5 and TRBJ2-2; D uncertain. This CDR3 contains 14 residues. Trimming left V 2 bases short and J 7 bases short, with 11 bases between. CDR1 is LGHNT and CDR2 is FRNRAP in the germline V gene. DNA of the CDR3: TGTGCTAGTGGTTTGACAGATAGGTACGGGGAGCTGTTTTTT. It yields the protein CASGLTDRYGELFF.

This rearrangement joins TRBV2 to TRBJ1-4; D gene unclear. The germline V gene encodes CDR1 SNHLY and CDR2 FYNNEI. The CDR3 totals 14 residues. The V and J ends lost 6 bases and 4 bases respectively, with 12 bases between them. The CDR3 here is CASRAVSFNEKLFF. CDR3 bases: TGTGCCAGCAGGGCAGTTTCTTTTAATGAAAAACTGTTTTTT.

The sample holds one count of this clone. This chain uses TRBV11-1 with TRBJ2-3, with TRBD2 as a possible D gene (6 bases). Trimming took 6 bases from V and 6 from J, leaving 7 bases between them. The CDR3 contains 11 residues. The V gene's germline CDR1 is SGHAT and CDR2 FQDESV (reference sequence). CDR3 bases: TGTGCCAGCAGGAGCGGGGATACGCAGTATTTT. It translates to CASRSGDTQYF.

The chain combines TRBV9 with TRBJ1-2; the D gene is possibly TRBD1 (5 bases). The CDR3 sequence is 14 residues long. Germline CDR1 SGDLS, CDR2 YYNGEE. Trimming cost V 8 bases and J 0 bases, with 14 bases left between them. CDR3 coding DNA: TGTGCCAGTTATCTGGAGGGGTCTAACTATGGCTACACCTTC. Translated, it gives CASYLEGSNYGYTF.

V and J are TRBV19 and TRBJ1-5, with D unclear. The CDR3 contains 15 residues. Trimming pared 3 bases from V and 1 base from J, leaving 10 bases between. CDR1 LNHDA and CDR2 SQIVND come from the germline V gene (reference sequence). DNA of the CDR3: TGTGCCAGTAGTATGCTGGAGGCAAGCAATCAGCCCCAGCATTTT. The encoded protein is CASSMLEASNQPQHF.

Concerning this clone itself: The sample has other DNA sequences that encode this CDR3 too. The CDR3 region is CASSSGVYSNQPQHF. As DNA, the CDR3 is TGTGCCAGCAGCTCGGGGGTTTATAGCAATCAGCCCCAGCATTTT. This chain joins TRBV5-8 and TRBJ1-5, with D maybe TRBD1 (5 bases). Deletions cut 3 bases from V and 0 bases from J, with 10 bases between. The CDR3 consists of 15 residues. Germline loops: CDR1 SGHTS, CDR2 YDEGEE.

This clone was seen once. This rearrangement joins TRBV5-4 to TRBJ2-2; possible D gene TRBD2, 7 bases. Trimming pared 1 base from V and 3 bases from J, leaving 10 bases between. Germline V lookup: CDR1 SGHNT, CDR2 YYREEE (reference sequence). The CDR3 length is 15 residues. The CDR3 sequence: CASSLRGADTGELFF. CDR3 DNA: TGTGCCAGCAGCTTGCGGGGGGCGGACACCGGGGAGCTGTTTTTT.

The J gene is TRBJ1-5, the V gene TRBV12-2; the table assigns TRBD1, which was not confirmed against the DNA. TRBV12-2 represents a pseudogene. The CDR3 is 16 amino acids. The CDR3 is CASRQSDRASNQPQHF. Written as DNA, the CDR3 is TGTGCAAGTCGCCAAAGTGACAGGGCTAGCAATCAGCCCCAGCATTTT.

The chain links TRBV13 to TRBJ2-7; 11 bases line up with TRBD2. V was pared by 4 bases and J by 1 base, with 6 bases of the junction left unmatched. Germline CDR1 reads PRHDT; CDR2 reads FYEKMQ (reference sequence). CDR3 length equals 16 residues. The CDR3 DNA reads TGTGCCAGCAGCTCCGGTAGCGGGAGGGTGTCCTACGAGCAGTACTTC. Protein: CASSSGSGRVSYEQYF.

The V call is TRBV19, the J call TRBJ2-7; 7 positions match TRBD1. The CDR3 runs to 13 residues. The V segment lost 3 bases and the J segment 4 bases; nucleotides outside the gene matches: 3. CDR1 is LNHDA and CDR2 is SQIVND in the germline V gene (reference sequence). For the CDR3, the DNA is TGTGCCAGTAGTATCCTGACAGGGTACGAGCAGTACTTC. Translating gives CASSILTGYEQYF.

The table lists this clone with a few counts. V usage is TRBV30 and J usage is TRBJ1-1; weak D call: TRBD1 (5 bases). CDR1 GTSNPN and CDR2 SVGIG come from the germline V gene (reference sequence). V dropped 5 bases and J dropped 0 bases, with 16 bases sitting between them. The CDR3 sequence is 15 residues long. This CDR3 is CAWALWDGLNTEAFF. The DNA of the CDR3 is TGTGCCTGGGCTCTTTGGGACGGCTTGAACACTGAAGCTTTCTTT.

The rearrangement joins TRBV4-1 to TRBJ1-3; 9 bases match TRBD1. The CDR3 runs to 16 residues. CDR1 is MGHRA, CDR2 YSYEKL, per germline. The V and J ends lost 2 bases and 3 bases, in that order; junction bases with no gene match: 5. CDR3 protein: CASSQPTGGGGNTIYF. CDR3 DNA: TGCGCCAGCAGCCAACCGACAGGGGGAGGTGGAAACACCATATATTTT.

This clone was picked up one time. Other DNA sequences within the sample encode an identical CDR3. The V and J genes are TRBV5-1 and TRBJ2-3; no reliable D call. CDR3 length equals 14 residues. The germline V gene has CDR1 SGHRS and CDR2 YFSETQ. V was trimmed by 0 bases and J by 4 bases, leaving 9 bases between them. The CDR3 reads CASSLVPGSDTQYF. The CDR3 DNA reads as TGCGCCAGCAGCTTGGTACCGGGCTCAGATACGCAGTATTTT.

The chain is built from TRBV6-4 and TRBJ2-3; perhaps TRBD2 as D (6 bases). The CDR3 contains 20 residues. Germline loops: CDR1 MRHNA, CDR2 SNTAGT. The V gene lost 4 bases and the J gene lost 1 base, with 27 bases spanning the gap. In DNA, the CDR3 is TGTGCCAGCAGTGGTGAAGCTACGTCTCGGGAGAAGTGTCGCACAGATACGCAGTATTTT. Its translation is CASSGEATSREKCRTDTQYF.

This clone has only one observation. This chain links TRBV10-3 with TRBJ1-2; D is unresolved. CDR1 and CDR2 (germline): ENHRY, SYGVKD. The ends were cut back, 0 bases at V and 6 bases at J, with 11 bases in the middle. The CDR3 length is 14 residues. The CDR3: CAISESAGSDGYTF. The CDR3 nucleotides are TGTGCCATCAGTGAGTCAGCAGGCAGTGATGGCTACACCTTC.

V is TRBV4-1 and J is TRBJ2-3, with D possibly TRBD2 on 6 matching bases. CDR1 and CDR2 (germline): MGHRA, YSYEKL. Trimming stripped 4 bases from V and 6 bases from J, with 11 bases between. This CDR3 spans 13 amino acids. The CDR3 loop is CASSLIAGDTQYF. DNA of the CDR3: TGCGCCAGCAGCCTGATTGCGGGGGATACGCAGTATTTT.

This chain uses TRBV6-6 with TRBJ2-7, with D possibly being TRBD1 (6 bases). The CDR3 consists of 15 residues. The V end lost 5 bases, the J end lost 3 bases, and 17 bases lay between the germline ends. The V gene's germline CDR1 is MNHNY and CDR2 SVGAGI (reference sequence). This CDR3 reads CASSLPRTDNYEQYF. The CDR3 DNA reads TGTGCCAGCAGTCTCCCACGGACAGACAACTACGAGCAGTACTTC.

In regard to this clone: This sample includes further DNA sequences coding for the same CDR3. This sequence joins TRBV5-1 and TRBJ1-1, with 9 nucleotides matching TRBD1. Germline lookup yields CDR1 SGHRS and CDR2 YFSETQ. V was pared by 3 bases and J by 4 bases, with 1 base of the junction left unmatched. This CDR3 spans 13 amino acids. CDR3 sequence reads: CASSSTGGTEAFF. The CDR3 region has the DNA TGCGCCAGCAGCTCGACAGGGGGCACTGAAGCTTTCTTT.

The genes are TRBV10-3 and TRBJ2-5; possibly TRBD2 for D (5 bases). Germline CDR1 and CDR2: ENHRY and SYGVKD. The CDR3 runs 12 residues. The ends were cut back, 11 bases at V and 1 base at J, with 11 bases in the middle. The CDR3 nucleotides are TGTGCCGCAAAAGGGAGCCAAGAGACCCAGTACTTC. This sequence encodes CAAKGSQETQYF.

With respect to this clone: The sample contains more than one DNA sequence encoding this CDR3. The V and J genes are TRBV20-1 and TRBJ2-1; TRBD2 might be the D (6 bases). In germline, CDR1 is DFQATT, CDR2 SNEGSKA (reference sequence). The CDR3 runs to 10 residues. The V end was cut by 6 bases, the J end by 10 bases, with 10 bases between. DNA for the CDR3: TGCAGTGCAAGCCTAGCGGAGCAGTTCTTC. Translating it yields CSASLAEQFF.

Only one count was recorded for this clone. The chain joins TRBV10-3 to TRBJ2-3; D unclear. CDR1 and CDR2 (germline): ENHRY, SYGVKD. The CDR3 consists of 14 residues. Trimming took off 4 bases at V and 2 bases at J, with 10 bases between the two ends. The CDR3 sequence is CAISVDTNTDTQYF. Here the CDR3 DNA reads TGTGCCATCAGTGTTGACACAAACACAGATACGCAGTATTTT.

The V gene is TRBV28, the J gene TRBJ1-3; the D is unclear. The CDR3 sequence is 12 residues long. Germline loops: CDR1 MDHEN, CDR2 SYDVKM. V lost 5 bases and J lost 3, with 5 bases in between. The CDR3 nucleotides are TGTGCCAGCAGTGACTATGGAAACACCATATATTTT. It yields the protein CASSDYGNTIYF.

The count of this clone is one. This chain's CDR3 is CASSLFVEGGGYEQYF. CDR3 bases: TGTGCCAGCAGTTTATTTGTGGAGGGAGGTGGCTACGAGCAGTACTTC. V usage is TRBV28 and J usage is TRBJ2-7, with D maybe TRBD2 (6 bases). This CDR3 comprises 16 residues. Per the germline V gene, CDR1 is MDHEN and CDR2 is SYDVKM. Trimming left V 1 base short and J 3 bases short, with 16 bases between.

This clone was recorded once. The V and J genes are TRBV11-2 and TRBJ1-1; perhaps TRBD1 as D (5 bases). V dropped 1 base and J dropped 6 bases, with 18 bases sitting between them. The CDR3 runs 16 residues. CDR1 is SGHAT and CDR2 is FQNNGV in the germline V gene. CDR3 sequence (DNA): TGTGCCAGCAGCTTAGTAGGAGGCAGGGAAGGTGCTGAAGCTTTCTTT. Its protein product is CASSLVGGREGAEAFF.

In the case of this clone: Other DNA sequences within the sample encode an identical CDR3. J is TRBJ1-5 and V is TRBV7-8, with D unclear. Trimming pared 3 bases from V and 3 bases from J, leaving 6 bases between. CDR1 SGHVS and CDR2 FQNEAQ come from the germline V gene. The CDR3 runs to 13 residues. As DNA, the CDR3 is TGTGCCAGCAGCTTTTCCTCCAATCAGCCCCAGCATTTT. Residues: CASSFSSNQPQHF. Based on the CDR3 plus reference TRBV7-8 and TRBJ1-5, the full variable domain is GAGVSQSPRYKVAKRGQDVALRCDPISGHVSLFWYQQALGQGPEFLTYFQNEAQLDKSGLPSDRFFAERPEGSVSTLKIQRTQQEDSAVYLCASSFSSNQPQHFGDGTRLSIL.

The J gene is TRBJ2-3, the V gene TRBV29-1, with D perhaps being TRBD1 or TRBD2 (5 bases each). Per germline, CDR1 SQVTM and CDR2 ANQGSEA. The CDR3 is 13 amino acids. V was shortened by 7 bases and J by 3 bases, with 14 bases between the two germline ends. CDR3 sequence reads: CSAQGVLTDTQYF. CDR3 bases: TGCAGCGCCCAGGGAGTGTTAACAGATACGCAGTATTTT.

This chain uses TRBV12-2 with TRBJ1-5; the DNA was not compared with TRBD1, the D call given in the table. TRBV12-2 corresponds to a pseudogene. The CDR3 has 15 residues. The CDR3 region has the DNA TGTGCAAGTCGCTTAGCGCGGCAGGGCAACCAGCCCCAGCATTTT. Amino acids: CASRLARQGNQPQHF.